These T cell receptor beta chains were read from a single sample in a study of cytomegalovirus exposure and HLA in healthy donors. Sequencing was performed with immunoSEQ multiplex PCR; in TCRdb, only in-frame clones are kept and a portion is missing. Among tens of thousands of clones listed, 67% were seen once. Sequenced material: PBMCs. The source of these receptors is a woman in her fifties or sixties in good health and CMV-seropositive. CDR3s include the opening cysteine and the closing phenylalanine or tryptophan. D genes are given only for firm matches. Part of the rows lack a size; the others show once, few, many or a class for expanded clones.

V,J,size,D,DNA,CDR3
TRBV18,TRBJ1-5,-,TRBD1,TGTGCCAGCTCACCACGGACAGGGGATGTGTATCAGCCCCAGCATTTT,CASSPRTGDVYQPQHF
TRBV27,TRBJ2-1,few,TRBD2,TGTGCCAGCAGTTTCGGGAGGGGGTTCTACAATGAGCAGTTCTTC,CASSFGRGFYNEQFF
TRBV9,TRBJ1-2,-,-,TGTGCCAGCAGCTCCCGGACGGGAAAGGATGGCTACACCTTC,CASSSRTGKDGYTF
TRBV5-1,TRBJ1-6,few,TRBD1,TGCGCCAGCAGCTTGGGGACAGGGAGAAATCCCCTCCACTTT,CASSLGTGRNPLHF
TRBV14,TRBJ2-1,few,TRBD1,TGTGCCAGCAGCCCGACAATCGGAGACAGGGGGGGCGATGAGCAGTTCTTC,CASSPTIGDRGGDEQFF
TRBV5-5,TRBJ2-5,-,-,TGTGCCAGCAGCCCAGAGGCGGGGTCTGGGGTCGAGACCCAGTACTTC,CASSPEAGSGVETQYF
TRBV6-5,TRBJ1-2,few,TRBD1,TGTGCCAGCAGTTACTCGGACAGGGGGCTGAAAGGCTACACCTTC,CASSYSDRGLKGYTF
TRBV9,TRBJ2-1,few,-,TGTGCCAGCAGCAGCGGGATCAGGGGAGGGAATGAGCAGTTCTTC,CASSSGIRGGNEQFF
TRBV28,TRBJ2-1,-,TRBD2,TGTGCCAGCAGTTTAAGGACTAGCTGGCGTGAGCAGTTCTTC,CASSLRTSWREQFF
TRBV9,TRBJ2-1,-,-,TGTGCCAGCAGCTCCAGGGTTAATGAGCAGTTCTTC,CASSSRVNEQFF
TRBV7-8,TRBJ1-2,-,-,TGTGCCAGCAGCCCCCGGACAGCCGACTATGGCTACACCTTC,CASSPRTADYGYTF
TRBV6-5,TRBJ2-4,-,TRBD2,TGTGCCAGCAGTGCAACTAGCGGACCAAGAAACATTCAGTACTTC,CASSATSGPRNIQYF
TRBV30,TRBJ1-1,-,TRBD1,TGTGCCTGGAGTGTACAGGGGGCGAGCGCTTTCTTT,CAWSVQGASAFF
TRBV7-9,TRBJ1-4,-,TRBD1,TGTGCCAGCAGCGAGGACAGGGTTAATGAAAAACTGTTTTTT,CASSEDRVNEKLFF
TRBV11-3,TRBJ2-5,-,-,TGTGCCAGCAGCTTAGCCTTTGCGGAAGAGACCCAGTACTTC,CASSLAFAEETQYF
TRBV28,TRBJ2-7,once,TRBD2,TGTGCCAGCAGTTTGGTCGAACGGGGGGCCTACGAGCAGTACTTC,CASSLVERGAYEQYF
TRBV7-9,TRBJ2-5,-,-,TGTGCCAGCCGAGGAGGGGAAGAGACCCAGTACTTC,CASRGGEETQYF
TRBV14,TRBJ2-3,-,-,TGTGCCAGCAGCCAAGGGGGACTGACCACAGATACGCAGTATTTT,CASSQGGLTTDTQYF
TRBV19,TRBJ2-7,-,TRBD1,TGTGCCAGTAGTAGGGTCGACAGGGGAGGCGACGAGCAGTACTTC,CASSRVDRGGDEQYF
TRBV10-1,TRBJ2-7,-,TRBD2,TGCGCCAGCAGTGAGGGACTAGCGGAGTACGAGCAGTACTTC,CASSEGLAEYEQYF
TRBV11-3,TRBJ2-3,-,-,TGTGCCAGCAGCTATCTTACAGATACGCAGTATTTT,CASSYLTDTQYF
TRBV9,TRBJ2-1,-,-,TGTGCCAGCAGCGTACAGCGGGCCCCCTCCTACAATGAGCAGTTCTTC,CASSVQRAPSYNEQFF
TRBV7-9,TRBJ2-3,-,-,TGTGCGCAGTCCGATCTCTTTAGCACAGATACGCAGTATTTT,CAQSDLFSTDTQYF
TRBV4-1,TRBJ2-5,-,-,TGCGCCAGCAGCCAAGCTGGCCTCCAAGAGACCCAGTACTTC,CASSQAGLQETQYF
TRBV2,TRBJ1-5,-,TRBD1,TGTGCCAGCGACAGGGGTAACAATCAGCCCCAGCATTTT,CASDRGNNQPQHF
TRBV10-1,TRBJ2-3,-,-,TGCGCCAGCAGTGAGTCTACGACAGGAGTTAGCACAGATACGCAGTATTTT,CASSESTTGVSTDTQYF
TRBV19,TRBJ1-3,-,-,TGTGCCAGTAGTTGGGGACACAACTCTGGAAACACCATATATTTT,CASSWGHNSGNTIYF
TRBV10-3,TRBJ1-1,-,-,TGTGCCATCAGTGGTGAGACTCAGAACACTGAAGCTTTCTTT,CAISGETQNTEAFF
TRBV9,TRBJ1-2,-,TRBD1,TGTGCCAGCAGCGACGGGACAGATTATGGCTACACCTTC,CASSDGTDYGYTF
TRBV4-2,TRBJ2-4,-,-,TGTGCCAGCAGCCAAGTCTCAGGAGGGGATCGTAGGAACATTCAGTACTTC,CASSQVSGGDRRNIQYF
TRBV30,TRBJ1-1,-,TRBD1,TGTGCCTGGAATCCTTGGACAGGGGGGACTGAAGCTTTCTTT,CAWNPWTGGTEAFF
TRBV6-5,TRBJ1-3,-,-,TGTGCCAGCAGTCCAAGCAGTCCCGGGGCCATATATTTT,CASSPSSPGAIYF
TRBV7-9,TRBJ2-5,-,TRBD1,TGTGCCAGCAGCCAACAGGGGGCTCAAGAGACCCAGTACTTC,CASSQQGAQETQYF
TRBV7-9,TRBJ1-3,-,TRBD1,TGTGCCAGCAGGCAAGGACAGGGGAACACCATATATTTT,CASRQGQGNTIYF
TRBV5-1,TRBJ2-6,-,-,TGCGCCAGCAGCTTATCCGGGACACTCTCCTCTGGGGCCAACGTCCTGACTTTC,CASSLSGTLSSGANVLTF
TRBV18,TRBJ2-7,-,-,TGTGCCAGCTCACCCCCAGCCACAGGATCGTACGAGCAGTACTTC,CASSPPATGSYEQYF
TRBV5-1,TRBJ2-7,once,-,TGCGCCAGCACCGAGAGGACAGCCCATTCCTACGAGCAGTACTTC,CASTERTAHSYEQYF
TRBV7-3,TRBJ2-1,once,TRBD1,TGTGCCAGCAGTCGGAACCGGGACAGGGATGGGGATGAGCAGTTCTTC,CASSRNRDRDGDEQFF
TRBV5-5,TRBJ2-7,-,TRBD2,TGTGCCAGCAGCCCTGGCTTGGGACTAGCCCACGAGCAGTACTTC,CASSPGLGLAHEQYF
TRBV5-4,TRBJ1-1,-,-,TGTGCCAGCAGCTTGGCCGCGTACACTGAAGCTTTCTTT,CASSLAAYTEAFF
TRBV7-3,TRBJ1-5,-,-,TGTGCCAGCAGCAAAACGGGGCAGGGGAATCAGCCCCAGCATTTT,CASSKTGQGNQPQHF
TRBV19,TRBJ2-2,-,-,TGTGCCAGTAGTCCAGGACTTACTACCGGGGAGCTGTTTTTT,CASSPGLTTGELFF
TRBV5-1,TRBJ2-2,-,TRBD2,TGCGCCAGCAGCTTGATCTTGGGACGGTGGATACCTAGCGGGGGGAACACCGGGGAGCTGTTTTTT,CASSLILGRWIPSGGNTGELFF
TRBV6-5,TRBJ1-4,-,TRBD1,TGTGCCAGCAGTTACGACCCCGGGACAGCTGAAAAACTGTTTTTT,CASSYDPGTAEKLFF
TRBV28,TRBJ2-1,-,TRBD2,TGTGCCAGCAGCCGTAGGAGCGGGGGGAACAATGAGCAGTTCTTC,CASSRRSGGNNEQFF
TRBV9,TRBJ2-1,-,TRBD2,TGTGCCAGCAGCGCCGGGGGGGGCTCCTACAATGAGCAGTTCTTC,CASSAGGGSYNEQFF
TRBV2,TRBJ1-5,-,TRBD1,TGTGCCAGCATGAGACAGGGGATTCAGCCCCAGCATTTT,CASMRQGIQPQHF
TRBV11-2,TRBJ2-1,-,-,TGTGCCAGCAGCTTTGGGGGCGCCCCTCAGTTCTTC,CASSFGGAPQFF
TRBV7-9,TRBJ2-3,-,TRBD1,TGTGCCAGCAGCTTTGCCCAGGGGGACGATACGCAGTATTTT,CASSFAQGDDTQYF
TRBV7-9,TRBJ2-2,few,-,TGTGCCAGCAGCTCTACCAGGGGATTGGCCGGGGAGCTGTTTTTT,CASSSTRGLAGELFF
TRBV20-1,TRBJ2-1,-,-,TGCAGTGCTAGCCCCTTTGGCCAGCAGTTCTTC,CSASPFGQQFF
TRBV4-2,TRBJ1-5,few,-,TGTGCCAGCAGCCCCGACCGGGGGAGTCAGCCCCAGCATTTT,CASSPDRGSQPQHF
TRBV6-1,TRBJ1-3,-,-,TGTGCCAGCACCCTAGATTACTCTGGAAACACCATATATTTT,CASTLDYSGNTIYF
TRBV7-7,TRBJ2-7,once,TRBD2,TGTGCCAGCAGTCCTCTAGCGGGGGGTGATGGCGAGCAGTACTTC,CASSPLAGGDGEQYF
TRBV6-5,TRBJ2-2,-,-,TGTGCCAGCAGCCGAGACAGTAATGCCGGGGAGCTGTTTTTT,CASSRDSNAGELFF
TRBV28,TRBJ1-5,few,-,TGTGCCAGCAGTTTCAGACAGGCCAATCAGCCCCAGCATTTT,CASSFRQANQPQHF
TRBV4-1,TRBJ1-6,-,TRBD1,TGCGCCAGCAGCCGAACCACCGTGGACAGGGGAAATTCACCCCTCCACTTT,CASSRTTVDRGNSPLHF
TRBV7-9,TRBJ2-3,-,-,TGTGCCAGCATCAATAGTGGTCGCACAGATACGCAGTATTTT,CASINSGRTDTQYF
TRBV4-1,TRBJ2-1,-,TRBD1,TGCGCCAGCAGCCAATCTCCGGGACAGGGGTCTGAGCAGTTCTTC,CASSQSPGQGSEQFF